The rows below give T cell receptor beta chains drawn from one sample of a study of beta chain features in type 1 diabetes. TCRdb's table, derived via immunoSEQ multiplex PCR, lists solely in-frame clones and lacks some. The sample yields 150,000 to 170,000 clones, approximately 10% seen once. Sequenced: central memory CD4+ T cells from blood. The source is a man aged 25-45 years with type 1 diabetes. Each CDR3 is given with its conserved first and last residue. D genes are given only for firm matches. Clone size is stated in some rows and not others, as once, few, many or a class when expanded.

TRBV5-1	TRBD2	NA	TRBJ2-1	TGCGCCAGCAGCCCGGACGGACTAGCGTTCTACAATGAGCAGTTCTTC	CASSPDGLAFYNEQFF
TRBV7-9	NA	many	TRBJ2-7	TGTGCCAGCAGCCCCAGAGGGTACTCCTACGAGCAGTACTTC	CASSPRGYSYEQYF
TRBV27	NA	few	TRBJ1-1	TGTGCCAGCAGTTTAAAAGGGGAGGGTGAAGCTTTCTTT	CASSLKGEGEAFF
TRBV7-8	TRBD1	few	TRBJ2-5	TGTGCCAGCAGCTTAGCTTTGACAGGGGGCCTGAAGACCCAGTACTTC	CASSLALTGGLKTQYF
TRBV9	NA	few	TRBJ2-3	TGTGCCAGCAGCGTAGAGATCGGGACTAGCACAGATACGCAGTATTTT	CASSVEIGTSTDTQYF
TRBV30	NA	few	TRBJ1-3	TGTGCCTCCCTTACGTCCGGTGGAAACACCATATATTTT	CASLTSGGNTIYF
TRBV28	TRBD2	few	TRBJ2-2	TGTGCCAGCACCTTTAGAATAGGGAGGGTCACCGGGGAGCTGTTTTTT	CASTFRIGRVTGELFF
TRBV7-2	TRBD2	few	TRBJ2-5	TGTGCCAGCAGCTTAGTGAGCGGGGGGCAAGAGACCCAGTACTTC	CASSLVSGGQETQYF
TRBV4-3	TRBD2	NA	TRBJ2-3	TGCGCCAGCAGCCACGGACTAGCGGGTGGATCAGATACGCAGTATTTT	CASSHGLAGGSDTQYF
TRBV30	NA	few	TRBJ1-3	TGTGCCCTGAGCTCAGGGGGAAACACCATATATTTT	CALSSGGNTIYF
TRBV7-6	NA	few	TRBJ1-2	TGTGCCAGCAGCTTAGCGCGGCAGGGTGATGGCTACACCTTC	CASSLARQGDGYTF
TRBV27	TRBD2	NA	TRBJ2-1	TGTGCCAGCAGTAGTTACCTGGGACTAGCGGGGGACAATGAGCAGTTCTTC	CASSSYLGLAGDNEQFF
TRBV18	TRBD2	few	TRBJ2-3	TGTGCCAGCTCCATAGGCCTAGCGGGAGGAGATACGCAGTATTTT	CASSIGLAGGDTQYF
TRBV4-2	NA	few	TRBJ1-1	TGTGCCAGCAGCCAAGCAACAGGGTTCACTGAAGCTTTCTTT	CASSQATGFTEAFF
TRBV30	NA	few	TRBJ2-5	TGTGCCTGGAGTGTAGGGGGAGTAGTGACCCAGTACTTC	CAWSVGGVVTQYF
TRBV14	TRBD1	few	TRBJ2-4	TGTGCCAGCAGTCGGATACAGGGGGAAAACATTCAGTACTTC	CASSRIQGENIQYF
TRBV5-4	TRBD1	NA	TRBJ2-5	TGTGCCAGCAGCTTTGGTACAGGGGGCGGAAAGACCCAGTACTTC	CASSFGTGGGKTQYF
TRBV28	NA	NA	TRBJ1-5	TGTGCCAGCATGACGGGGGGGGCTAGCAATCAGCCCCAGCATTTT	CASMTGGASNQPQHF
TRBV25-1	NA	few	TRBJ2-2	TGTGCCAGCAACCCCCCCGGCGGCGGGGAGCTGTTTTTT	CASNPPGGGELFF
TRBV7-9	NA	few	TRBJ2-5	TGTGCCAGCAGCCCACAAGAGACCCAGTACTTC	CASSPQETQYF
TRBV7-9	TRBD2	few	TRBJ2-4	TGTGCCAGCAGCCGACCGGGACTAGCGGGATTAGCCAAAAACATTCAGTACTTC	CASSRPGLAGLAKNIQYF
TRBV9	NA	few	TRBJ2-3	TGTGCCAGCAGCCCAGGAATAATAGATACGCAGTATTTT	CASSPGIIDTQYF
TRBV5-1	NA	few	TRBJ1-1	TGCGCCAGCAGCCAGAACAGGGTATGGGGTGAAGCTTTCTTT	CASSQNRVWGEAFF
TRBV29-1	NA	NA	TRBJ1-1	TGCAGCGTTACAGCCGGGGGTACGGACACTGAAGCTTTCTTT	CSVTAGGTDTEAFF
TRBV9	NA	few	TRBJ1-2	TGTGCCAGCAGCCCAGGACAGATTTTCTATGGCTACACCTTC	CASSPGQIFYGYTF
TRBV2	NA	NA	TRBJ2-3	TGTGCCAGCAGCTTACTCGATACGCAGTATTTT	CASSLLDTQYF
TRBV18	NA	NA	TRBJ2-3	TGTGCCAGCTCACCTTCGGCCAGACTACTGGGGGATACGCAGTATTTT	CASSPSARLLGDTQYF
TRBV2	NA	NA	TRBJ1-2	TGTGCCAGCACTACCGGATTAGGGGGTGGCTACACCTTC	CASTTGLGGGYTF
TRBV28	TRBD2	few	TRBJ2-5	TGTGCCAGCAGACCCAGACTAGCGGCGTACCAAGAGACCCAGTACTTC	CASRPRLAAYQETQYF
TRBV9	TRBD2	few	TRBJ2-1	TGTGCCAGCAGCCCAGGCGTTGGACTAGCGGGAGGGCGCAATGAGCAGTTCTTC	CASSPGVGLAGGRNEQFF
TRBV7-9	NA	few	TRBJ2-7	TGTGCCAGCAGCTTAGAGGCAGGGTACCACGAGCAGTACTTC	CASSLEAGYHEQYF
TRBV6-5	NA	NA	TRBJ1-5	TGTGCCAGCAGTTACGGCCCACCTTATAGCAATCAGCCCCAGCATTTT	CASSYGPPYSNQPQHF
TRBV21-1	NA	few	TRBJ2-7	TGTGCCAGCAGGCCGGGAGGGACATGCTCCTACGAGCAGTACTTC	CASRPGGTCSYEQYF
TRBV2	NA	NA	TRBJ1-2	TGTGCCAGCAGTGAACAGCTCCAGGGCTATGGCTACACCTTC	CASSEQLQGYGYTF
TRBV7-2	NA	few	TRBJ2-2	TGTGCCAGCAGCTTAGCGACAAGTACCACCGGGGAGCTGTTTTTT	CASSLATSTTGELFF
TRBV7-2	TRBD1	NA	TRBJ2-3	TGTGCCAGCAGCTCTCGGACAGGGTACACAGATACGCAGTATTTT	CASSSRTGYTDTQYF
TRBV6-6	NA	NA	TRBJ2-7	TGTGCCAGCAGTTACTCGCGGGGATACTACGAGCAGTACTTC	CASSYSRGYYEQYF
TRBV28	TRBD2	few	TRBJ2-2	TGTGCCAGCAGCCGGGGGGGAGTCACCGGGGAGCTGTTTTTT	CASSRGGVTGELFF
TRBV25-1	NA	NA	TRBJ1-1	TGTGCCAGCAGTGAATTGGCCACCCCGAGGGCTTTCTTT	CASSELATPRAFF
TRBV9	TRBD1	few	TRBJ2-4	TGTGCCAGCAGCATAGGCGGACAGGGGGATCGGTACTTC	CASSIGGQGDRYF
TRBV18	NA	few	TRBJ1-1	TGTGCCAGCTCACCACCCTCGATCCAGGGTGAAGCTTTCTTT	CASSPPSIQGEAFF
TRBV5-1	TRBD1	NA	TRBJ2-7	TGCGCCAGCAGCCTACAGGGGGCGGGGGACGAGCAGTACTTC	CASSLQGAGDEQYF
TRBV6-5	NA	few	TRBJ1-5	TGTGCCAGCAGCCAGACAAATAGCAATCAGCCCCAGCATTTT	CASSQTNSNQPQHF
TRBV4-3	TRBD1	few	TRBJ2-1	TGCGCCAGCAGCCAGTTGACAGGGGTCTACAATGAGCAGTTCTTC	CASSQLTGVYNEQFF
TRBV5-8	NA	NA	TRBJ1-2	TGTGCCAGCAGCTTTGGACAACAGGGTGATGGCTACACCTTC	CASSFGQQGDGYTF
TRBV7-2	TRBD1	few	TRBJ1-1	TGTGCCAGCAGCCCACAGACCGGGACAGGGGCAACTGAAGCTTTCTTT	CASSPQTGTGATEAFF
TRBV2	TRBD1	NA	TRBJ2-5	TGTGCCAGCAGTGACAGGGGGCGAGAGACCCAGTACTTC	CASSDRGRETQYF
TRBV27	TRBD2	NA	TRBJ2-7	TGTGCCAGCATAAGAGCGGGAGAGCAAGAGCAGTACTTC	CASIRAGEQEQYF
TRBV5-1	TRBD1	NA	TRBJ2-1	TGCGCCAGCAGCGACTCCGGGACAGTGAGCGGTGAGCAGTTCTTC	CASSDSGTVSGEQFF
TRBV18	NA	NA	TRBJ1-5	TGTGCCAGCTCACCGGCGGGCCCTAGCAATCAGCCCCAGCATTTT	CASSPAGPSNQPQHF